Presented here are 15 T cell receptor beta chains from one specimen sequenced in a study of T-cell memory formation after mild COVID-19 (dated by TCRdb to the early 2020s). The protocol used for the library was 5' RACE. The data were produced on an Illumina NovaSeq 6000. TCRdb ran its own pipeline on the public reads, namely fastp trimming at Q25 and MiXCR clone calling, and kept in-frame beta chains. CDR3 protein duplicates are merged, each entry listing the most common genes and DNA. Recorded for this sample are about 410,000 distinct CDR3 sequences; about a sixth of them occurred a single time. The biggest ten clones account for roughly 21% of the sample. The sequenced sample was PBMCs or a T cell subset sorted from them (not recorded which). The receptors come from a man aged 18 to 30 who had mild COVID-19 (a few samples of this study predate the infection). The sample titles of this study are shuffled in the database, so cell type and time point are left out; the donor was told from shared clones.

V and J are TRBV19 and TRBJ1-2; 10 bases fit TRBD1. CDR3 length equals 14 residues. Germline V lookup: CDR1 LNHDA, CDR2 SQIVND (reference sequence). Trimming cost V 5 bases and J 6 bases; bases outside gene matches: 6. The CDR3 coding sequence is TGTGCCAGTAGTCCGGGGACAGGGGCGGATGGCTACACCTTC. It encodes CASSPGTGADGYTF.

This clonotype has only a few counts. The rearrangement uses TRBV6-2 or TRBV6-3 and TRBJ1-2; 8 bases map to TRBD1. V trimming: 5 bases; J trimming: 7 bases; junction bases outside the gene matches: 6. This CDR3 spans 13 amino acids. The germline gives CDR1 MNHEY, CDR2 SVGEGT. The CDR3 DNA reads TGTGCCAGCAGTATCGGACAGGGTCGTGGCTACACCTTC. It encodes CASSIGQGRGYTF.

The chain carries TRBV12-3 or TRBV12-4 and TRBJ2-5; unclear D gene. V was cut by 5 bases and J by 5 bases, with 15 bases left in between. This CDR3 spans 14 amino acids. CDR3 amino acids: CASSLIGIEETQYF. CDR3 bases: TGTGCCAGCAGTCTCATAGGCATCGAGGAGACCCAGTACTTC.

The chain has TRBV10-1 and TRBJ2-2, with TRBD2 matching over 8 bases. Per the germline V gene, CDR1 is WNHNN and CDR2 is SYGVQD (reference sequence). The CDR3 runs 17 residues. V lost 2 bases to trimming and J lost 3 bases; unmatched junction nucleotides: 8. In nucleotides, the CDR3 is TGCGCCAGCAGTGAGGGTCGCGGGGGGAAGTACACCGGGGAGCTGTTTTTT. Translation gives CASSEGRGGKYTGELFF.

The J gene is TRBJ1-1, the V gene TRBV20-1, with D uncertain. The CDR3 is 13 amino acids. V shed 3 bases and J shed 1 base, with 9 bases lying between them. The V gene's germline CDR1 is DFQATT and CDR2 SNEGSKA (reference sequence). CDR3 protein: CSASSQRNTEAFF. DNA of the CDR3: TGCAGTGCTAGTAGTCAGAGGAACACTGAAGCTTTCTTT.

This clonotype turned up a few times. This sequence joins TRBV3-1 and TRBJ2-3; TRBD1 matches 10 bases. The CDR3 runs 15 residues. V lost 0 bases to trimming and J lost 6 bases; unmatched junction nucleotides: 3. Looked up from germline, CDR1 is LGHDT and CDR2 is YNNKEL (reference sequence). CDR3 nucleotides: TGTGCCAGCAGCCAAGATGGGACAGGGGCTGATACGCAGTATTTT. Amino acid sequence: CASSQDGTGADTQYF.

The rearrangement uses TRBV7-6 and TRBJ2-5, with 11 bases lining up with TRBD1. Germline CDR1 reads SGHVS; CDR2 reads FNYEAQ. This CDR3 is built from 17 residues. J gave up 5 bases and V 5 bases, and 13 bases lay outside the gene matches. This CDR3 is CASSPGTGGPLGETQYF. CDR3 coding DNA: TGTGCCAGCAGCCCGGGGACAGGGGGACCCCTGGGGGAGACCCAGTACTTC.

As DNA, the CDR3 is TGTGCCAGCAGCCCATTCGGAGCCCCGACAGCAAATGAGCAGTTCTTC. Protein sequence: CASSPFGAPTANEQFF. J is TRBJ2-1 and V is TRBV13; TRBD1 is a possible D gene (5 bases). The germline V gene encodes CDR1 PRHDT and CDR2 FYEKMQ (reference sequence). The CDR3 has 16 amino acids. V lost 5 bases and J lost 7, with 21 bases in between. Using reference TRBV13 and TRBJ2-1 for the parts outside the CDR3, the full variable domain is AAGVIQSPRHLIKEKRETATLKCYPIPRHDTVYWYQQGPGQDPQFLISFYEKMQSDKGSIPDRFSAQQFSDYHSELNMSSLELGDSALYFCASSPFGAPTANEQFFGPGTRLTVL.

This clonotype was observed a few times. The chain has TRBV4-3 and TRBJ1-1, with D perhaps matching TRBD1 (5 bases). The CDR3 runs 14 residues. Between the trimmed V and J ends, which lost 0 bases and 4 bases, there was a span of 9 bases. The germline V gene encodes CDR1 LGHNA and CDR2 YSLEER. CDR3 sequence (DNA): TGCGCCAGCAGCCAAGATCGGGGCGGCACTGAAGCTTTCTTT. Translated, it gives CASSQDRGGTEAFF.

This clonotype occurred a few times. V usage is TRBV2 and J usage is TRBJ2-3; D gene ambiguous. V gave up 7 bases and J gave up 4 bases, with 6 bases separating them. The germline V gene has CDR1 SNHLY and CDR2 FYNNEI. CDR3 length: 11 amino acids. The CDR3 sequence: CASIQSDTQYF. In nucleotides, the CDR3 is TGTGCCAGCATCCAATCAGATACGCAGTATTTT.

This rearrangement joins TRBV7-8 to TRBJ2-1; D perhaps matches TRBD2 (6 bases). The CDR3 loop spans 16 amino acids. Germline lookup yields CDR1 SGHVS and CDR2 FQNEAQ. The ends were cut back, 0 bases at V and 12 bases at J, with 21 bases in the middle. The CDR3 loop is CASSLAVPGTGGGQFF. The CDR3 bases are TGTGCCAGCAGCTTAGCGGTACCCGGTACCGGGGGAGGGCAGTTCTTC.

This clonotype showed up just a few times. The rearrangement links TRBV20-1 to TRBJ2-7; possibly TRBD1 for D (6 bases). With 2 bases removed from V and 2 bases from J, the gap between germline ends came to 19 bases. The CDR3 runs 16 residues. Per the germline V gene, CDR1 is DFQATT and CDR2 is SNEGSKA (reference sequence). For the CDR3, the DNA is TGCAGTGCTAGAAAACCGGACAGCCCTCTTACCTACGAGCAGTACTTC. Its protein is CSARKPDSPLTYEQYF.

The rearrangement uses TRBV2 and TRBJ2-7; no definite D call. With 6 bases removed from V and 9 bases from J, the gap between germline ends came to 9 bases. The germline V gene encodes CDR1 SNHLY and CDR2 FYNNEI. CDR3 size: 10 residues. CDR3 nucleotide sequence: TGTGCCAGCAGAGTCTTCGTGCAGTACGTC. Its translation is CASRVFVQYV.

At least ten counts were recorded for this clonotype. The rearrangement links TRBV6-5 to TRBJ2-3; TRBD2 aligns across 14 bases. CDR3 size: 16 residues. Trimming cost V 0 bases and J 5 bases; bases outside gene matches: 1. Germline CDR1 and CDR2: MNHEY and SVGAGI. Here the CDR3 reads CASSYSGLAGGDTQYF. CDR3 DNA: TGTGCCAGCAGTTACTCCGGACTAGCGGGGGGAGATACGCAGTATTTT.

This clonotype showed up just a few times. CDR3: CASSRMGTEAFF. The CDR3 nucleotides read TGTGCCAGCAGTAGGATGGGGACTGAAGCTTTCTTT. The chain links TRBV12-3 or TRBV12-4 to TRBJ1-1; D call uncertain. The CDR3 runs 12 residues. The ends were cut back, 5 bases at V and 5 bases at J, with 9 bases in the middle.